A single sample gave rise to the 11 T cell receptor beta chains below, sequenced in a study of blood T cells in healthy people across ages. A second 7 to 11 cycle PCR used barcoded and J-beta primers. MiXCR, run by TCRdb on the 5' RACE reads, gives a single entry per CDR3 protein. The sample lists around 700,000 distinct CDR3 sequences; approximately 25% were seen once. These data are also associated with another study on T cells of mothers and their children.

The sample was blood. These receptors all stem from a boy aged 5-17 years in good health.

This clonotype was seen a few times. The genes are TRBV29-1 and TRBJ2-1; either TRBD1 or TRBD2 may fit D (5 bases each). The ends were cut back, 3 bases at V and 7 bases at J, with 19 bases in the middle. CDR1 SQVTM and CDR2 ANQGSEA come from the germline V gene. The CDR3 runs 15 residues. CDR3 bases: TGCAGCGTTGATCCCCCGGGGCAGATGGGGAATGAGCAGTTCTTC. Encoded protein: CSVDPPGQMGNEQFF.

The table lists this clonotype with a few counts. The CDR3 protein is CASSLLGSPPYEQYF. CDR3 nucleotide sequence: TGTGCCAGCAGCTTGTTGGGGTCCCCTCCCTACGAGCAGTACTTC. The chain recombines TRBV5-5 with TRBJ2-5, with D hard to call. The J call is uncertain, as TRBJ2-7 better fits the DNA end. This CDR3 has 15 amino acids. CDR1 is SGHKS and CDR2 is YYEKEE in the germline V gene (reference sequence).

The chain employs TRBV29-1 and TRBJ1-2, with 10 nucleotides matching TRBD1. V dropped 7 bases and J dropped 4; count of bases not matched to a gene: 6. This CDR3 region has 13 residues. Germline V CDR1 and CDR2: SQVTM, ANQGSEA. CDR3 loop: CSDRDRGSYGYTF. The CDR3 DNA reads TGCAGCGATCGGGACAGGGGATCCTATGGCTACACCTTC. Using reference TRBV29-1 and TRBJ1-2 for the parts outside the CDR3, the full variable domain is SAVISQKPSRDICQRGTSLTIQCQVDSQVTMMFWYRQQPGQSLTLIATANQGSEATYESGFVIDKFPISRPNLTFSTLTVSNMSPEDSSIYLCSDRDRGSYGYTFGSGTRLTVV.

This CDR3 reads CASRYRSYEQYF. CDR3 in DNA: TGTGCCAGCAGGTACCGTTCCTACGAGCAGTACTTC. This rearrangement joins TRBV12-3 or TRBV12-4 to TRBJ2-7, with unresolved D. The CDR3 totals 12 residues. Deletions cut 6 bases from V and 1 base from J, with 7 bases between.

This clonotype was observed a handful of times. The rearrangement joins TRBV5-1 to TRBJ2-7; TRBD1 matches 7 bases. The CDR3 is 15 amino acids. Per the germline V gene, CDR1 is SGHRS and CDR2 is YFSETQ. The V gene end was trimmed by 1 base and the J gene end by 1 base; junction bases not matched to a gene: 5. The CDR3 is CASSLSQGSSYEQYF. Written as DNA, the CDR3 is TGCGCCAGCAGCTTGTCACAGGGGAGTTCCTACGAGCAGTACTTC.

The chain joins TRBV7-9 to TRBJ2-1, with TRBD1 identical over 7 bases. Germline CDR1 is SEHNR and CDR2 is FQNEAQ (reference sequence). The CDR3 runs to 15 residues. V was clipped by 3 bases and J by 7 bases; unmatched bases: 9. CDR3 in DNA: TGTGCCAGCAGCTTGGGCCAGGGGGAATTAAATGAGCAGTTCTTC. It translates to CASSLGQGELNEQFF.

This clonotype was counted between two and nine times. This chain connects TRBV29-1 to TRBJ2-7; 7 nucleotides line up with TRBD1. Germline-derived CDR1 and CDR2 are SQVTM and ANQGSEA. This CDR3 has 16 amino acids. V was pared by 4 bases and J by 3 bases, with 15 bases of the junction left unmatched. CDR3 region: CSVGMDRTLLYYEQYF. The CDR3, as DNA: TGCAGCGTTGGAATGGACAGGACTTTATTGTACTACGAGCAGTACTTC.

In regard to this clonotype: Mismatch with germline at one junction end may stem from a read error. The chain links TRBV5-1 to TRBJ2-5; D is perhaps TRBD2 (6 bases). Germline V lookup: CDR1 SGHRS, CDR2 YFSETQ. This CDR3 is built from 15 residues. The CDR3: CGSSLEGRPQETQYF. The DNA of the CDR3 is TGCGGCAGCAGCTTGGAGGGCAGGCCCCAAGAGACCCAGTACTTC.

This clonotype was counted between two and nine times. The CDR3 region is CASSQVFGLSGKEAFF. CDR3 coding DNA: TGCGCCAGCAGCCAAGTGTTTGGGCTTAGCGGGAAGGAGGCTTTCTTT. The J gene is TRBJ1-1, the V gene TRBV4-1; D is uncertain. The germline gives CDR1 MGHRA, CDR2 YSYEKL. The CDR3 has 16 amino acids. Trimming cost V 1 base and J 11 bases, with 23 bases left between them.

The chain carries TRBV11-3 and TRBJ1-6; 8 positions match TRBD1. The CDR3 loop spans 15 amino acids. V was pared by 5 bases and J by 13 bases, with 13 bases of the junction left unmatched. Per germline, CDR1 SGHNT and CDR2 YENEEA. CDR3 protein: CASSREAGGGSPLHF. DNA for the CDR3: TGTGCCAGCAGCCGCGAAGCAGGGGGCGGTTCGCCCCTCCACTTT.

Only a few counts were recorded for this clonotype. The chain's CDR3 is CSASGRRVGWETQYF. Here the CDR3 DNA reads TGCAGTGCTAGCGGGAGACGGGTGGGTTGGGAGACCCAGTACTTC. The rearrangement uses TRBV20-1 and TRBJ2-5, with a weak D call TRBD2 (6 bases). The CDR3 sequence is 15 residues long. V lost 3 bases, J lost 5 bases, and 19 bases lay in between. The germline gives CDR1 DFQATT, CDR2 SNEGSKA (reference sequence).